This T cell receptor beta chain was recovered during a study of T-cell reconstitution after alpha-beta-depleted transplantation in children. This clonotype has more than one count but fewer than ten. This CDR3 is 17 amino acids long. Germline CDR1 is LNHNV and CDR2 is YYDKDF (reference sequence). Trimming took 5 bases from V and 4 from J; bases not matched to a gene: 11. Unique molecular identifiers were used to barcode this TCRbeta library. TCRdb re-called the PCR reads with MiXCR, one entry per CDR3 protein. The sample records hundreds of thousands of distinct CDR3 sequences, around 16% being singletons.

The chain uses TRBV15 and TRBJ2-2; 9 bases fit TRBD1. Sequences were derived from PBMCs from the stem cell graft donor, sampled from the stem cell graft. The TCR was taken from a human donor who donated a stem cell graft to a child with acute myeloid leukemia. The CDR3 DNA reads TGTGCCACCAGCTCCACTCCGGGACAGGGTGGCACCGGGGAGCTGTTTTTT. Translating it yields CATSSTPGQGGTGELFF.